This T cell receptor (beta chain) was recovered during a study of breast tumors, draining lymph nodes, adjacent tissues. Overall study results and limits: The lymph node origin of tumor T cells was framed as consistent with a hypothesis, not demonstrated.

Looked up from germline, CDR1 is SGHDT and CDR2 is YYEEEE. The V and J ends lost 3 bases and 3 bases respectively, with 13 bases between them. The CDR3 is made up of 14 amino acids. Breast cancer patients provided tissue from their axillary draining lymph nodes. Many counts were recorded for this clonotype. The antigen is undetermined. Each CDR3 protein gets one entry after TCRdb re-called the multiplex PCR reads with MiXCR. The sample lists approximately 210,000 distinct CDR3 sequences, under 35% seen once, with over 3.5% in the top ten. The chain combines TRBV5-6 with TRBJ2-7; a weak D match, TRBD1 (5 bases). This clonotype was sampled from a female donor with breast cancer. Some clones in this sample may be carry-over from other donors' samples. Sequences were obtained from axillary lymph node tissue. The CDR3, as DNA: TGTGCCAGCAGCTCCCTGGGGCAGGGCTACGAGCAGTACTTC. This encodes CASSSLGQGYEQYF.